This T cell receptor (beta chain) was obtained from a study of shared clonotypes between healthy human individuals. Overall study results and limits: The generation probabilities recorded for non-shared clonotypes fell below those of clonotypes shared by all four donors.

Regarding this clone: Its cognate antigen is unknown.

The healthy adult donors were HIV-negative and reported no recent acute infections or vaccinations. TCRdb keeps only in-frame clones here, not all; method: immunoSEQ multiplex PCR. The sample has approximately 700,000 clones; about three quarters are singletons. What was sequenced was memory CD4+ T cells sorted from blood. Sample subset: CD45RA-negative fraction. The TCR comes from a woman aged 30 to 39 in good health.

DNA for the CDR3: TGTGCCACCAGCAGCGGTAGCGGGAGGGCTATTAAGCAGTTCTTC. It encodes CATSSGSGRAIKQFF. The chain recombines TRBV15 with TRBJ2-1; TRBD2 matches 11 bases. The CDR3 loop spans 15 amino acids. The J segment lost 11 bases and the V segment lost 3 bases, leaving 9 bases of the junction unmatched. Per the germline V gene, CDR1 is LNHNV and CDR2 is YYDKDF (reference sequence).